Listed below are T cell receptor beta chains from one sample, sequenced in a study of HIV-infected children after antiretroviral therapy interruption. MiXCR, applied by TCRdb to the 3' RACE reads, yields one record per CDR3 protein. The sample lists 90,000 or so distinct CDR3 sequences, 6.9% occurring once. Material: CD45RA+ CD4+ T cells from PBMCs, pooled from several time points, obtained from a donor given antiretroviral therapy, either interrupted or continuous. Source of these receptors: a pool of human donors with HIV. Each CDR3 is given with its conserved first and last residue. The D gene is left open where the match is weak.

V: TRBV12-3/TRBV12-4
D: TRBD1
J: TRBJ2-7
CDR3: CASSPGQGVQYF

V: TRBV3-1
D: -
J: TRBJ2-5
CDR3: CASSQDWGGGETQYF

V: TRBV7-8
D: -
J: TRBJ2-1
CDR3: CASSWRGDRDEQFF

V: TRBV19
D: -
J: TRBJ2-6
CDR3: CASSVDSYWGSGANVLTF

V: TRBV10-3
D: -
J: TRBJ1-4
CDR3: CAISANEKLFF

V: TRBV25-1
D: TRBD1
J: TRBJ1-1
CDR3: CASSRQGPSGNTEAFF

V: TRBV12-3/TRBV12-4
D: TRBD1
J: TRBJ1-2
CDR3: CASSSYGTGFPHYGYTF

V: TRBV20-1
D: -
J: TRBJ2-6
CDR3: CSASCRVPGANVLTF

V: TRBV12-5
D: -
J: TRBJ1-5
CDR3: CASGLVPPASVAGRRQPQHF

V: TRBV14
D: TRBD1
J: TRBJ2-3
CDR3: CASSQPDRVPDTQYF

V: TRBV5-1
D: -
J: TRBJ2-2
CDR3: CASSLVGGTGELFF

V: TRBV5-1
D: TRBD2
J: TRBJ2-1
CDR3: CASSPTSGTGERYNEQFF

V: TRBV29-1
D: -
J: TRBJ2-3
CDR3: CSAHSGVGADTQYF

V: TRBV14
D: -
J: TRBJ1-1
CDR3: CASSQGFTTYRTEAFF

V: TRBV7-9
D: TRBD1
J: TRBJ2-7
CDR3: CASSSWGQTYEQYF

V: TRBV7-3
D: TRBD1
J: TRBJ2-3
CDR3: CASSGTGVTDTQYF

V: TRBV21-1
D: -
J: TRBJ1-1
CDR3: CASSKVAETGVGNTEAFF

V: TRBV2
D: TRBD1
J: TRBJ1-5
CDR3: CASSAGTANQPQHF

V: TRBV4-3
D: TRBD2
J: TRBJ2-3
CDR3: CASSQGASTELAGGPDTQYF

V: TRBV12-3/TRBV12-4
D: -
J: TRBJ2-1
CDR3: CASSPGLGYNEQFF

V: TRBV29-1
D: -
J: TRBJ2-7
CDR3: CSVEIGRYEQYF

V: TRBV7-2
D: -
J: TRBJ2-2
CDR3: CASSLLGRQNTGELFF

V: TRBV5-1
D: -
J: TRBJ1-1
CDR3: CASSTTGYTEAFF

V: TRBV11-2
D: TRBD2
J: TRBJ2-7
CDR3: CASSSGTTISYEQYF

V: TRBV10-2
D: -
J: TRBJ2-2
CDR3: CASSAGWTGELFF

V: TRBV6-5
D: TRBD1
J: TRBJ1-4
CDR3: CASSQTGINEKLFF

V: TRBV5-5
D: TRBD1
J: TRBJ1-2
CDR3: CASLPGTVHYGYTF

V: TRBV19
D: TRBD1
J: TRBJ1-5
CDR3: CASSPGDRGIQPQHF

V: TRBV11-1
D: -
J: TRBJ1-1
CDR3: CASSATAQGNTEAFF

V: TRBV7-2
D: -
J: TRBJ2-2
CDR3: CASSLTHPAGANTGELFF

V: TRBV24-1
D: TRBD2
J: TRBJ2-1
CDR3: CATSVPGGVDEQFF

V: TRBV28
D: -
J: TRBJ1-2
CDR3: CASSSGTEPFSYTF

V: TRBV5-4
D: TRBD1
J: TRBJ2-3
CDR3: CASSLSRDRLTDTQYF

V: TRBV12-3/TRBV12-4
D: -
J: TRBJ1-1
CDR3: CASSFGRVSTEAFF

V: TRBV19
D: -
J: TRBJ2-1
CDR3: CASRRVVGAYNEQFF

V: TRBV10-3
D: -
J: TRBJ2-4
CDR3: CAISEGLQAKNIQYF

V: TRBV6-5
D: TRBD2
J: TRBJ2-3
CDR3: CASSYFTSAGTDTQYF

V: TRBV20-1
D: TRBD1
J: TRBJ2-7
CDR3: CSAALDRGSYEQYF

V: TRBV6-1
D: -
J: TRBJ2-3
CDR3: CATTHDIASTDTQYF

V: TRBV14
D: TRBD1
J: TRBJ2-7
CDR3: CASSQSRTGGAYLYF

V: TRBV7-3
D: -
J: TRBJ1-1
CDR3: CASIAGAFF

V: TRBV2
D: -
J: TRBJ1-5
CDR3: CASSEASGLKHSNQPQHF

V: TRBV3-1
D: -
J: TRBJ2-7
CDR3: CASSQDGRRYEQYF

V: TRBV5-1
D: -
J: TRBJ1-1
CDR3: CASRASRDNTEAFF

V: TRBV5-1
D: TRBD1
J: TRBJ1-1
CDR3: CASSTGQGRGTEAFF

V: TRBV7-9
D: -
J: TRBJ1-6
CDR3: CASSPPDSPLHF

V: TRBV6-1
D: TRBD1
J: TRBJ2-1
CDR3: CASSEMTGVWNEQFF